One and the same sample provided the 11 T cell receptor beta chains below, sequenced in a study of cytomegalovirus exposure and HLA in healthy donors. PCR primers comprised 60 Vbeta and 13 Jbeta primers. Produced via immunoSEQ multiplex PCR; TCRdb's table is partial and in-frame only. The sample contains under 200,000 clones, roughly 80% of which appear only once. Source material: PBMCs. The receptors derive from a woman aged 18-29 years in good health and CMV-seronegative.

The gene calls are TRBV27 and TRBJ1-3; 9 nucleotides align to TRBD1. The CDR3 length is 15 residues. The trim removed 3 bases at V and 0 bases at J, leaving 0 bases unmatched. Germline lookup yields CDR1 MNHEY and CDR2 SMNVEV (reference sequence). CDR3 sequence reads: CASSLTGGSGNTIYF. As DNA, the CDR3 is TGTGCCAGCAGTTTGACAGGGGGCTCTGGAAACACCATATATTTT.

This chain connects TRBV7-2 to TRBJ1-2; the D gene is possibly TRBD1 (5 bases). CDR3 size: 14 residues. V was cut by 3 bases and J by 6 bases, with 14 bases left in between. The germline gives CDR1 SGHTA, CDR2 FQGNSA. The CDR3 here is CASSFFDSRDGYTF. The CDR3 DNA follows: TGTGCCAGCAGCTTCTTTGACAGCAGGGATGGCTACACCTTC.

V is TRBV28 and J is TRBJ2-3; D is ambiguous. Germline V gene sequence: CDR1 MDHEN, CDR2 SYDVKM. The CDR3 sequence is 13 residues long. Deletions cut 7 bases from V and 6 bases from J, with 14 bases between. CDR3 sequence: CASTLLRSDTQYF. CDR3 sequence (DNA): TGTGCCAGCACCCTACTAAGGTCGGATACGCAGTATTTT. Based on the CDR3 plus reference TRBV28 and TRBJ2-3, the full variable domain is DVKVTQSSRYLVKRTGEKVFLECVQDMDHENMFWYRQDPGLGLRLIYFSYDVKMKEKGDIPEGYSVSREKKERFSLILESASTNQTSMYLCASTLLRSDTQYFGPGTRLTVL.

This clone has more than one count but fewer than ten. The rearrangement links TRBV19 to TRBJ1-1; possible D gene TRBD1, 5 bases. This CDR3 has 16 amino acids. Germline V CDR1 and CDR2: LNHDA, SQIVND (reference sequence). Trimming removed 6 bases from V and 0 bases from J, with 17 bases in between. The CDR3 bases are TGTGCCAGTAGCACTCTTTGGGGCAGTGTGAACACTGAAGCTTTCTTT. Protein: CASSTLWGSVNTEAFF.

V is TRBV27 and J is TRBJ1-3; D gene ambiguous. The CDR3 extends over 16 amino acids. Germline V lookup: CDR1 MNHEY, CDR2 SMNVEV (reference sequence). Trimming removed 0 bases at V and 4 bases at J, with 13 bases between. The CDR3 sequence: CASSLSAAWAGNTIYF. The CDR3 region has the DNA TGTGCCAGCAGTTTATCCGCTGCCTGGGCAGGAAACACCATATATTTT.

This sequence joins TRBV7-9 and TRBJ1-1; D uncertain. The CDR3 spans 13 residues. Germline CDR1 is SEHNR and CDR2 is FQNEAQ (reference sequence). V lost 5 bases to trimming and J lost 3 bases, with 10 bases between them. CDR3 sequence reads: CASSLWAHTEAFF. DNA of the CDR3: TGTGCCAGCAGCCTTTGGGCCCACACTGAAGCTTTCTTT. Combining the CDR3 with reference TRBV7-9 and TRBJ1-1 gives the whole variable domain DTGVSQNPRHKITKRGQNVTFRCDPISEHNRLYWYRQTLGQGPEFLTYFQNEAQLEKSRLLSDRFSAERPKGSFSTLEIQRTEQGDSAMYLCASSLWAHTEAFFGQGTRLTVV.

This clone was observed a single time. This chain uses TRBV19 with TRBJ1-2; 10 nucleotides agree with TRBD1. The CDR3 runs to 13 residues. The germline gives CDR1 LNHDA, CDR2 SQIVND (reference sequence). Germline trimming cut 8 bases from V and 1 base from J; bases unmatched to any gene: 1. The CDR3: CASGDRGNYGYTF. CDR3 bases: TGTGCCAGTGGGGACAGGGGTAACTATGGCTACACCTTC. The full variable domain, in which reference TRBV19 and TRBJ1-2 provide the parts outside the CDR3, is DGGITQSPKYLFRKEGQNVTLSCEQNLNHDAMYWYRQDPGQGLRLIYYSQIVNDFQKGDIAEGYSVSREKKESFPLTVTSAQKNPTAFYLCASGDRGNYGYTFGSGTRLTVV.

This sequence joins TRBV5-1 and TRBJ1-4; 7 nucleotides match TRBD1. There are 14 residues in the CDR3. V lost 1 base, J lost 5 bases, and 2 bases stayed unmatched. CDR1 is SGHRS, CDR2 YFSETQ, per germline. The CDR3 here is CASSLTDRNEKLFF. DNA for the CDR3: TGCGCCAGCAGCTTGACGGACAGGAATGAAAAACTGTTTTTT.

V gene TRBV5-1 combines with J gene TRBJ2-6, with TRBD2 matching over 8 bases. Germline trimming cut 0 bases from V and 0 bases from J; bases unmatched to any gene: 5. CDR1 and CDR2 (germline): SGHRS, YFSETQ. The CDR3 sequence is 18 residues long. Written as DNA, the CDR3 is TGCGCCAGCAGCTTGGTCGGGGGGGCTACCTCTGGGGCCAACGTCCTGACTTTC. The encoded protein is CASSLVGGATSGANVLTF.

The DNA for the CDR3 is TGTGCCAGCTCACCAGGGACAGGGCGGGGGAACACTGAAGCTTTCTTT. It is translated as CASSPGTGRGNTEAFF. The V gene is TRBV18, the J gene TRBJ1-1, with 9 positions matching TRBD1. V shed 2 bases and J 1 base; nucleotides not matched to a gene: 5. The germline V gene encodes CDR1 KGHSH and CDR2 LQKENI. CDR3 length: 16 amino acids.

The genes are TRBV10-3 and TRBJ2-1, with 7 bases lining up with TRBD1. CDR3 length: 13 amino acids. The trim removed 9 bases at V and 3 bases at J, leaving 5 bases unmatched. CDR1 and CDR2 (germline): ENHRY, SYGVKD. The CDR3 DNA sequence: TGTGCCATAACAACAGGGGTCTACAATGAGCAGTTCTTC. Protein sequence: CAITTGVYNEQFF.